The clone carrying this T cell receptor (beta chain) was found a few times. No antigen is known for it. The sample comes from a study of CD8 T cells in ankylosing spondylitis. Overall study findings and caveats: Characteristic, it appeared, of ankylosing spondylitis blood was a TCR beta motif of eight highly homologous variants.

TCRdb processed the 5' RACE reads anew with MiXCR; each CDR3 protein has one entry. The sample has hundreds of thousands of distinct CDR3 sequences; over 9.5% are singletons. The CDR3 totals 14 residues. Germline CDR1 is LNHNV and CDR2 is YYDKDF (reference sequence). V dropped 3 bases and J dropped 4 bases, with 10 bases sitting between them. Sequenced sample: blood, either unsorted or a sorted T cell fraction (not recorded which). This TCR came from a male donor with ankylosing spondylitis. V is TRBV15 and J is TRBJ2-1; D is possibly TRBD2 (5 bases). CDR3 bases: TGTGCCACCAGCAGGGGAGACAATTACAATGAGCAGTTCTTC. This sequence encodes CATSRGDNYNEQFF.